This T cell receptor beta chain was sequenced during a study of persistence of HIV-infected CD4 T cells. The overall study: Donors had been on suppressive ART for a median of roughly eight years.

The germline V gene encodes CDR1 GTSNPN and CDR2 SVGIG (reference sequence). The CDR3 runs to 12 residues. The V end lost 0 bases, the J end lost 4 bases, and 6 bases lay between the germline ends. Lysates of CMV-infected fibroblasts at 9 to 10 ug/mL stimulated these cells. CD40L/CD69 double-negative CD45RO-high memory CD4+ T cells were collected. With regard to this clone: Antigen unknown.

The libraries were made with immunoSEQ version 4 in survey mode. Generated by immunoSEQ multiplex PCR, the TCRdb table keeps only in-frame clones and is missing some. The sample holds about 28,000 clones, 78% seen once. Sequencing was performed on CD4+ T cells sorted from PBMCs after roughly 20-hour stimulation, taken from a patient who received antiretroviral therapy. This clonotype was sampled from an adult woman with HIV who was CMV-seropositive. The chain carries TRBV30 and TRBJ1-2; D not certain. The CDR3 region is CAWSVSSYGYTF. The DNA for the CDR3 is TGTGCCTGGAGTGTCAGCTCCTATGGCTACACCTTC.